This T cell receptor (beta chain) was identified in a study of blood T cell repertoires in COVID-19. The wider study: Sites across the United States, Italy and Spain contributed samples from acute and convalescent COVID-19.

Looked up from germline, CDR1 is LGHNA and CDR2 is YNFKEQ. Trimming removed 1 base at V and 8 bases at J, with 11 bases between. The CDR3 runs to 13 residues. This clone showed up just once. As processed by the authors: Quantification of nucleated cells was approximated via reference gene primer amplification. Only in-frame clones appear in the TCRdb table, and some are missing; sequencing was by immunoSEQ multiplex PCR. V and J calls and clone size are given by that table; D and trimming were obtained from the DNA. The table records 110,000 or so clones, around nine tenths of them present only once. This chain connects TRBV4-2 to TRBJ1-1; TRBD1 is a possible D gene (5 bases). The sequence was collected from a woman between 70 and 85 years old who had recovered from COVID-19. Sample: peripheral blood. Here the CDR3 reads CASSQGRAGEAFF. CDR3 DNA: TGTGCCAGCAGCCAAGGCAGGGCGGGGGAAGCTTTCTTT.